The 2 T cell receptor beta chains in this list originate from one sample, sequenced in a study of post-analysis software for immune sequencing data. Notes on the study in general: Comparison of patients with controls showed four or five TRBV segments more frequent in patients, TRBV5-6, TRBV5-1 and TRBV20-1 among them.

The antigens for these receptors are not known. Unique molecular identifiers were present in the TCR beta cDNA libraries. From the PCR reads, TCRdb called clonotypes with MiXCR, one entry per CDR3 protein. Among 400,000 to 500,000 distinct CDR3 sequences listed, approximately 37% were seen once. The sample taken for sequencing was blood. The source of these receptors is a girl under 10 years old with multiple sclerosis.

This chain links TRBV7-2 with TRBJ2-7; possibly TRBD2 for D (7 bases). CDR3 length: 15 residues. V lost 5 bases to trimming and J lost 6 bases, with 20 bases between them. Germline CDR1 SGHTA, CDR2 FQGNSA. The CDR3 DNA follows: TGTGCCAGCAGCCCCCTCCTGGGGGGGGCCGGCGAGCAGTACTTC. Translating it yields CASSPLLGGAGEQYF. The full variable domain, rest sourced from reference TRBV7-2 and TRBJ2-7, is GAGVSQSPSNKVTEKGKDVELRCDPISGHTALYWYRQSLGQGLEFLIYFQGNSAPDKSGLPSDRFSAERTGGSVSTLTIQRTQQEDSAVYLCASSPLLGGAGEQYFGPGTRLTVT.

The chain couples TRBV6-1 to TRBJ2-5; the match to TRBD2 covers 13 bases. Germline values: CDR1 MNHNS, CDR2 SASEGT. The V gene end was trimmed by 5 bases and the J gene end by 1 base; junction bases not matched to a gene: 10. This CDR3 spans 18 amino acids. The CDR3 bases are TGTGCCAGCAGTCGAGGACTAGCGGGAGATGTAACCCAAGAGACCCAGTACTTC. This sequence encodes CASSRGLAGDVTQETQYF.